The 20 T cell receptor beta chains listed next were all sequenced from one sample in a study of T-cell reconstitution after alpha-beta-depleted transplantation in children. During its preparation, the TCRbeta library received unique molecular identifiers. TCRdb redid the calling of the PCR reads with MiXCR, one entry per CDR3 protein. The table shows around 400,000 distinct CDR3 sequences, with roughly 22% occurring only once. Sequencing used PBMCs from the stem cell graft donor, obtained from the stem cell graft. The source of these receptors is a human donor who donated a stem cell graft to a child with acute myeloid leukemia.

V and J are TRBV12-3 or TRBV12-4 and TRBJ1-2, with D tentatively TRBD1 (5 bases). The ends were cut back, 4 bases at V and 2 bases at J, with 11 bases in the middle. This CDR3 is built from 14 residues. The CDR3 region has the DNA TGTGCCAGCAGTTCCAGGCGGGGGAACTATGGCTACACCTTC. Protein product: CASSSRRGNYGYTF.

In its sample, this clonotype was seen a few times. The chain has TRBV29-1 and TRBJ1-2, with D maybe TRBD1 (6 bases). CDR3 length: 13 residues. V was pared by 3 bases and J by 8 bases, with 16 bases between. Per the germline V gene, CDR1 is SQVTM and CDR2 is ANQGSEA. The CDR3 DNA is TGCAGCGTTGATAGCGGGACAAGGCGAGGCTACACCTTC. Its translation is CSVDSGTRRGYTF.

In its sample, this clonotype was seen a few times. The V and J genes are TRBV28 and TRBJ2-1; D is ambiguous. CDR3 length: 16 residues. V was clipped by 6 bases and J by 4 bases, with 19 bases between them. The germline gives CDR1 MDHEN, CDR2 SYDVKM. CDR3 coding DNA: TGTGCCAGCAGCTCCTTCCGGGCCTCGAATTACAATGAGCAGTTCTTC. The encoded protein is CASSSFRASNYNEQFF.

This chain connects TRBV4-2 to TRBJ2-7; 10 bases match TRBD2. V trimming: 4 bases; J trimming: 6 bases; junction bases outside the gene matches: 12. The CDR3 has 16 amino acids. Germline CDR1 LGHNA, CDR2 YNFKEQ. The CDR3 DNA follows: TGTGCCAGCAGCCTCCCAGCGGGAGGGCCAATGGGCGAGCAGTACTTC. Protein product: CASSLPAGGPMGEQYF.

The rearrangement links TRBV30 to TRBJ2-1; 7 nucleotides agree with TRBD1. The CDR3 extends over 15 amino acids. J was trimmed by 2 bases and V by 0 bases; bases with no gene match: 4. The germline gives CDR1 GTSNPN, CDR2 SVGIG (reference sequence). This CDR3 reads CAWSVEGTAYNEQFF. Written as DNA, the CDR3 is TGTGCCTGGAGTGTAGAGGGGACAGCCTACAATGAGCAGTTCTTC.

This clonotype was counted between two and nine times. CDR3 sequence: CASSEGEGAYEQYF. The CDR3 region has the DNA TGTGCCAGCAGTGAAGGGGAGGGTGCCTACGAGCAGTACTTC. V usage is TRBV2 and J usage is TRBJ2-7; 7 bases align to TRBD2. V dropped 1 base and J dropped 2; count of bases not matched to a gene: 2. The CDR3 is 14 residues long. The germline V gene has CDR1 SNHLY and CDR2 FYNNEI.

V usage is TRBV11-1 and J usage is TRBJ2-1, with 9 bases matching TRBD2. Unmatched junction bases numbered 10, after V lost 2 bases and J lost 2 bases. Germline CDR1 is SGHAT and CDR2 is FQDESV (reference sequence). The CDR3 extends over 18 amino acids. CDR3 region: CASSLFSGSSVTYNEQFF. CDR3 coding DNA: TGTGCCAGCAGCTTATTTAGCGGGAGTTCGGTTACCTACAATGAGCAGTTCTTC.

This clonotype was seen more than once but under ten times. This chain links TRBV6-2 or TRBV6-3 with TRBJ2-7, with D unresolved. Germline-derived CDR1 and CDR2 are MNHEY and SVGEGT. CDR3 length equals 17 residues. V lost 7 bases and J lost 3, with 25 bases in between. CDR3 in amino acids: CASMRSPYRGPFYEQYF. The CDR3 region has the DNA TGTGCCAGCATGAGGAGTCCCTACAGAGGACCTTTCTACGAGCAGTACTTC.

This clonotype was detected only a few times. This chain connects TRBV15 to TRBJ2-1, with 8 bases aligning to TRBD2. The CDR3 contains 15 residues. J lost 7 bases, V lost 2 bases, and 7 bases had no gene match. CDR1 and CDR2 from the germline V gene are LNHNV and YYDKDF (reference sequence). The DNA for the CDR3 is TGTGCCACCAGCAGACCTACCGGACTAGCAAATGAGCAGTTCTTC. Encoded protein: CATSRPTGLANEQFF. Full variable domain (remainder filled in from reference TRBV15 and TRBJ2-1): DAMVIQNPRYQVTQFGKPVTLSCSQTLNHNVMYWYQQKSSQAPKLLFHYYDKDFNNEADTPDNFQSRRPNTSFCFLDIRSPGLGDTAMYLCATSRPTGLANEQFFGPGTRLTVL.

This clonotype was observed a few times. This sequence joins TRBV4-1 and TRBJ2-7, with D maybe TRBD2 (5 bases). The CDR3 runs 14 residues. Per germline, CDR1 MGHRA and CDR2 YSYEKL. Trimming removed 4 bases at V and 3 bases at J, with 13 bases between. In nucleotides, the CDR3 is TGCGCCAGCAGCCGAGAGGTTGAGGGCTACGAGCAGTACTTC. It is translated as CASSREVEGYEQYF.

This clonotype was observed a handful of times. For the CDR3, the DNA is TGTGCCAGCAGTTTAGTAGCGGGAGCGGGTGAGCAGTTCTTC. It is translated as CASSLVAGAGEQFF. This chain connects TRBV12-3 or TRBV12-4 to TRBJ2-1, with 9 bases fitting TRBD2. CDR3 size: 14 residues. After removal of 1 base from V and 9 bases from J, the junction contained 4 bases not matched to a gene.

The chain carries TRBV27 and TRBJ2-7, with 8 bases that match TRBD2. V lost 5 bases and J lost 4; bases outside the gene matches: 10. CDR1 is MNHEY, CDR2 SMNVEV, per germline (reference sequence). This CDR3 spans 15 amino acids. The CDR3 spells CASSIHQAGVYEQYF. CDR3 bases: TGTGCCAGCAGTATACATCAAGCGGGAGTGTACGAGCAGTACTTC.

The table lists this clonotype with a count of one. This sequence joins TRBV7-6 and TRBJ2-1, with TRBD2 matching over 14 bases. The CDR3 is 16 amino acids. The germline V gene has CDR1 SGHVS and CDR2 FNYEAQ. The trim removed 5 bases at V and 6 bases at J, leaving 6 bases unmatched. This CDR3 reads CASSTGLAGASNEQFF. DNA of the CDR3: TGTGCCAGCAGCACGGGACTAGCGGGGGCAAGCAATGAGCAGTTCTTC.

DNA for the CDR3: TGCGCCAGCAGCTCCCAGACAGGAGCCTACGAGCAGTACTTC. It translates to CASSSQTGAYEQYF. V gene TRBV5-1 combines with J gene TRBJ2-7; D might be TRBD1 (6 bases). The germline CDR1 and CDR2 sequences are SGHRS and YFSETQ. This CDR3 comprises 14 residues. The germline V and J ends were trimmed by 3 bases and 2 bases, with 12 bases remaining between them. Full variable domain (remainder filled in from reference TRBV5-1 and TRBJ2-7): KAGVTQTPRYLIKTRGQQVTLSCSPISGHRSVSWYQQTPGQGLQFLFEYFSETQRNKGNFPGRFSGRQFSNSRSEMNVSTLELGDSALYLCASSSQTGAYEQYFGPGTRLTVT.

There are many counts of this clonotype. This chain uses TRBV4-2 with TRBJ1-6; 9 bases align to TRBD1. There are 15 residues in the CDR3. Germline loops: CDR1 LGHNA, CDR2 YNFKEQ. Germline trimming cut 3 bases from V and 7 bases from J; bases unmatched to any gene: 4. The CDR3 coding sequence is TGTGCCAGCAGCCAGGACAGGGGTAAGAATTCACCCCTCCACTTT. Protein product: CASSQDRGKNSPLHF.

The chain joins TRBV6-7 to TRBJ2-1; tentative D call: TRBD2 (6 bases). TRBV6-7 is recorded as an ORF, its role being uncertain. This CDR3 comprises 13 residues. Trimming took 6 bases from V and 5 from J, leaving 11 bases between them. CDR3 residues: CASRGTGNNEQFF. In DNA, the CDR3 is TGTGCCAGCAGGGGGACTGGTAACAATGAGCAGTTCTTC.

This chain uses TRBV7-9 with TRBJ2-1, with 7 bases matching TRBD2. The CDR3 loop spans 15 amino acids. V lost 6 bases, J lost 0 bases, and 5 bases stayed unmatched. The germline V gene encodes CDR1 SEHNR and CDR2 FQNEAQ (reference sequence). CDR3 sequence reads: CASRSREVSYNEQFF. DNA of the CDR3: TGTGCCAGCAGATCCCGGGAGGTCTCCTACAATGAGCAGTTCTTC.

In DNA form, the CDR3 reads TGTGCCAGCACGGGACCACAAAACAATGAGCAGTTCTTC. This codes for CASTGPQNNEQFF. The rearrangement links TRBV11-2 to TRBJ2-1; D assignment may be TRBD1 or TRBD2 (5 bases each). Deletions cut 7 bases from V and 5 bases from J, with 12 bases between. Germline V gene data show CDR1 as SGHAT and CDR2 as FQNNGV. The CDR3 consists of 13 residues.

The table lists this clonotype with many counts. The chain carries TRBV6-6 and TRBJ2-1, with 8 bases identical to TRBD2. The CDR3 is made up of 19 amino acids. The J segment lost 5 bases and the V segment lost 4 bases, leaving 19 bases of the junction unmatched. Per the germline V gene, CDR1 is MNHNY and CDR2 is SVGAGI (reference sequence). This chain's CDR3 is CASSSGFGTSSRSDNEQFF. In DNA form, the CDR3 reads TGTGCCAGCAGTTCAGGTTTTGGGACTAGTAGTAGGTCCGACAATGAGCAGTTCTTC.

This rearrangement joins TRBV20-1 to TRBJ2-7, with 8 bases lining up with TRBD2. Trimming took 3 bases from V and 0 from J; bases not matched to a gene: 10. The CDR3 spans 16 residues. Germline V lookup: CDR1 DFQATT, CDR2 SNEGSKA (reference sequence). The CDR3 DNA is TGCAGTGCTAGTAAAAGCGGGAGAGGGAGCTCCTACGAGCAGTACTTC. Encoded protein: CSASKSGRGSSYEQYF.